Below are 21 T cell receptor beta chains sequenced from a single sample in a study of blood T cells in healthy people across ages. A second roughly 7 to 11 cycle PCR used barcoded and J-beta primers. TCRdb re-called the 5' RACE reads through MiXCR, storing one row per CDR3 protein. The data show about 1 million distinct CDR3 sequences, roughly 24% seen once. The same data also went into a second study, on T cells of mothers and their children.

Sequenced sample: blood. The receptors here all came from a girl aged 2-10 years in good health.

This sequence joins TRBV10-3 and TRBJ2-7, with D perhaps matching TRBD1 (5 bases). CDR1 is ENHRY and CDR2 is SYGVKD in the germline V gene. Trimming left V 2 bases short and J 0 bases short, with 11 bases between. This CDR3 comprises 15 residues. CDR3 in DNA: TGTGCCATCAGTGAGCCAGGGCAAAACTCCTACGAGCAGTACTTC. This codes for CAISEPGQNSYEQYF.

A few counts support this clonotype. The chain is built from TRBV7-8 and TRBJ2-2; D is ambiguous. With 5 bases removed from V and 1 base from J, the gap between germline ends came to 8 bases. This CDR3 has 14 amino acids. Germline CDR1 is SGHVS and CDR2 is FQNEAQ. CDR3 in DNA: TGTGCCAGCAGCGAATACGAGAACACCGGGGAGCTGTTTTTT. Translating it yields CASSEYENTGELFF.

The chain couples TRBV28 to TRBJ2-1; D uncertain. CDR3 size: 15 residues. V gave up 5 bases and J gave up 5 bases, with 16 bases separating them. CDR1 and CDR2 (germline): MDHEN, SYDVKM. CDR3 DNA sequence: TGTGCCAGCAGTCGTCCCGGGTTAGCTAACAATGAGCAGTTCTTC. Protein: CASSRPGLANNEQFF.

The chain employs TRBV4-2 and TRBJ2-5; D call uncertain. With 1 base removed from V and 5 bases from J, the gap between germline ends came to 11 bases. The CDR3 extends over 14 amino acids. The germline V gene has CDR1 LGHNA and CDR2 YNFKEQ. The CDR3 is CASSQGGSRETQYF. CDR3 coding DNA: TGTGCCAGCAGCCAAGGTGGTAGCAGGGAGACCCAGTACTTC.

A few counts support this clonotype. Compared with germline, one end of the junction differs, possibly owing to a read error. V gene TRBV7-2 combines with J gene TRBJ2-1, with 12 bases lining up with TRBD2. CDR3 length: 14 amino acids. CDR1 is SGHTA, CDR2 FQGNSA, per germline. CDR3 in amino acids: CASSLDLAGGRGSF. CDR3 coding DNA: TGTGCCAGCAGCTTAGATCTAGCGGGGGGGCGGGGATCCTTC.

This chain links TRBV29-1 with TRBJ2-5, with D possibly matching TRBD2 (5 bases). There are 13 residues in the CDR3. CDR1 and CDR2 (germline): SQVTM, ANQGSEA. Deletions cut 4 bases from V and 3 bases from J, with 12 bases between. CDR3: CSVAGSQKETQYF. The CDR3 nucleotides are TGCAGCGTTGCGGGGTCCCAGAAAGAGACCCAGTACTTC.

This clonotype was counted only a few times. The CDR3 loop reads CSVVSAPYGYTF. CDR3 nucleotide sequence: TGCAGCGTTGTTTCAGCTCCTTATGGCTACACCTTC. The chain carries TRBV29-1 and TRBJ1-2; D is uncertain. The CDR3 runs 12 residues. Trimming left V 4 bases short and J 5 bases short, with 11 bases between. In germline, CDR1 is SQVTM, CDR2 ANQGSEA.

The table lists this clonotype with a few counts. This chain links TRBV11-2 with TRBJ2-2; D not resolved. The CDR3 totals 15 residues. Germline loops: CDR1 SGHAT, CDR2 FQNNGV. The ends were cut back, 5 bases at V and 0 bases at J, with 10 bases in the middle. CDR3 nucleotides: TGTGCCAGCAGCCAATCGTTCACGAACACCGGGGAGCTGTTTTTT. Translating it yields CASSQSFTNTGELFF.

The chain links TRBV4-3 to TRBJ2-1; D may be TRBD1 or TRBD2 (5 bases each). CDR3 length: 15 amino acids. Trimming shortened V by 0 bases and J by 3 bases, and 9 bases separated the two germline ends. CDR1 LGHNA and CDR2 YSLEER come from the germline V gene. CDR3 bases: TGCGCCAGCAGCCAAGAGAGGGGCGACTACAATGAGCAGTTCTTC. Its protein is CASSQERGDYNEQFF.

The rearrangement links TRBV19 to TRBJ2-2; D not certain. V was cut by 0 bases and J by 5 bases, with 16 bases left in between. CDR3 length: 17 amino acids. The germline gives CDR1 LNHDA, CDR2 SQIVND (reference sequence). The CDR3 spells CASSIDLDLVTTGELFF. In nucleotides, the CDR3 is TGTGCCAGTAGTATAGATCTCGATTTGGTTACGACCGGGGAGCTGTTTTTT.

The genes are TRBV29-1 and TRBJ1-1; 8 bases are shared with TRBD1. The V segment lost 6 bases and the J segment 5 bases; nucleotides outside the gene matches: 8. CDR1 and CDR2 from the germline V gene are SQVTM and ANQGSEA. The CDR3 has 13 amino acids. The chain's CDR3 is CSVDLRTGTEAFF. CDR3 bases: TGCAGCGTCGACCTTCGGACAGGGACTGAAGCTTTCTTT.

A note on this clonotype: A junction end diverges from the germline sequence, so it may reflect a read error. The gene calls are TRBV29-1 and TRBJ1-2; no clear D gene. CDR1 SQVTM and CDR2 ANQGSEA come from the germline V gene. This CDR3 contains 11 residues. The CDR3 here is CSVDSTYDYTF. As DNA, the CDR3 is TGCAGCGTTGACAGTACCTATGACTACACCTTC.

V usage is TRBV24-1 and J usage is TRBJ2-7; TRBD1 agrees at 8 bases. Judging by the DNA end, TRBJ2-1 fits better; the J call may be wrong. The germline gives CDR1 KGHDR, CDR2 SFDVKD. This CDR3 is 16 amino acids long. The CDR3: CATSDPGTGPLNEQFF. Here the CDR3 DNA reads TGTGCCACCAGTGATCCCGGGACAGGACCCCTCAATGAGCAGTTCTTC.

In regard to this clonotype: It may be a read error: a sequence one base away is much more abundant. The chain joins TRBV2 to TRBJ2-1; the D gene is possibly TRBD2 (5 bases). CDR1 and CDR2 from the germline V gene are SNHLY and FYNNEI. The CDR3 contains 13 residues. The CDR3 protein is CANSEVEVYEQFF. DNA of the CDR3: TGTGCCAACAGTGAAGTGGAGGTTTATGAGCAGTTCTTC.

J is TRBJ2-7 and V is TRBV29-1; possible D gene TRBD2, 7 bases. V was clipped by 3 bases and J by 3 bases, with 18 bases between them. The CDR3 has 15 residues. The germline V gene has CDR1 SQVTM and CDR2 ANQGSEA. The DNA for the CDR3 is TGCAGCGTTGAGGGGGGCGGGAGAGGTATCTACGAGCAGTACTTC. It encodes CSVEGGGRGIYEQYF.

There are a few counts of this clonotype. The chain combines TRBV7-3 with TRBJ1-2, with D possibly being TRBD1 (6 bases). Trimming cost V 1 base and J 8 bases, with 23 bases left between them. This CDR3 region has 17 residues. Germline lookup yields CDR1 SGHTA and CDR2 FQGTGA. DNA of the CDR3: TGTGCCAGCAGCTTAAGGGAGGACAGAGCTATGATCCCGGGCTACACCTTC. This gives the protein CASSLREDRAMIPGYTF.

The chain joins TRBV29-1 to TRBJ2-3; tentative D call: TRBD2 (6 bases). The CDR3 runs 16 residues. CDR1 is SQVTM and CDR2 is ANQGSEA in the germline V gene. V lost 5 bases, J lost 7 bases, and 25 bases lay in between. The DNA for the CDR3 is TGCAGCGTTCCCCCCAAAGCGGGCAGCGAACCGAATACGCAGTATTTT. Encoded protein: CSVPPKAGSEPNTQYF.

The chain links TRBV2 to TRBJ2-4; D remains unclear. The CDR3 covers 15 residues. V lost 2 bases and J lost 2, with 10 bases in between. Germline V gene data show CDR1 as SNHLY and CDR2 as FYNNEI. The CDR3 DNA is TGTGCCAGCAGTGAATTAGGCGGAACCAAAAACATTCAGTACTTC. It encodes CASSELGGTKNIQYF. Drawing the rest from reference TRBV2 and TRBJ2-4, the complete variable domain is EPEVTQTPSHQVTQMGQEVILRCVPISNHLYFYWYRQILGQKVEFLVSFYNNEISEKSEIFDDQFSVERPDGSNFTLKIRSTKLEDSAMYFCASSELGGTKNIQYFGAGTRLSVL.

This clonotype was seen ten or more times. V gene TRBV28 combines with J gene TRBJ2-5; TRBD2 is a possible D gene (5 bases). Germline lookup yields CDR1 MDHEN and CDR2 SYDVKM. V was clipped by 4 bases and J by 1 base, with 16 bases between them. CDR3 length equals 16 residues. CDR3: CASSWELEKRQETQYF. CDR3 nucleotide sequence: TGTGCCAGCAGTTGGGAGTTAGAAAAACGCCAAGAGACCCAGTACTTC.

Ten or more counts support this clonotype. V and J are TRBV7-7 and TRBJ1-3; TRBD1 is a possible D gene (5 bases). The CDR3 contains 13 residues. Germline assignment: CDR1 SSHAT and CDR2 FNYEAQ (reference sequence). CDR3 bases: TGTGCTAGCTCCCCGGGGGCTGGAAACACCATATATTTT. This sequence encodes CASSPGAGNTIYF.

Only a few counts were recorded for this clonotype. This chain joins TRBV7-9 and TRBJ2-3; weak D call: TRBD2 (6 bases). V dropped 5 bases and J dropped 4 bases, with 25 bases sitting between them. CDR1 is SEHNR, CDR2 FQNEAQ, per germline (reference sequence). CDR3 length: 18 residues. CDR3 DNA sequence: TGTGCCAGCAGCCCCGCTGGTCGGACAAGGCGGGACTCAGATACGCAGTATTTT. This translates into CASSPAGRTRRDSDTQYF.